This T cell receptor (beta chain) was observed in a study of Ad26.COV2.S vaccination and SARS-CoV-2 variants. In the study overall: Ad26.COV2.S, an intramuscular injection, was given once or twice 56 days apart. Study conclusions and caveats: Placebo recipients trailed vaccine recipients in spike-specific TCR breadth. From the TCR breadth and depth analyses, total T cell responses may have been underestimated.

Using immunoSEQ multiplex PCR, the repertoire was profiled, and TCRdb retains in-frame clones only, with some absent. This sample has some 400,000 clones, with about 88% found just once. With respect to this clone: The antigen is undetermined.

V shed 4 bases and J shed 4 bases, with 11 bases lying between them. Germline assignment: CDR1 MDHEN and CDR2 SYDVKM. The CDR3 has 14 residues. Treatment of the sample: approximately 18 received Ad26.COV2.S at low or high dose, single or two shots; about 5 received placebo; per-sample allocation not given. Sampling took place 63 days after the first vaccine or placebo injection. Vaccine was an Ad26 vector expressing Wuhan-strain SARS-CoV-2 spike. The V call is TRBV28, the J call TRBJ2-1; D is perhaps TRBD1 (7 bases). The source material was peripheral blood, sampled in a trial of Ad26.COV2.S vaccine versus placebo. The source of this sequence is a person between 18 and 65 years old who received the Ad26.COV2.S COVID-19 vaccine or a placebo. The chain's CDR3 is CASSSGGFYNEQFF. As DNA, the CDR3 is TGTGCCAGCAGTTCAGGGGGGTTTTACAATGAGCAGTTCTTC.